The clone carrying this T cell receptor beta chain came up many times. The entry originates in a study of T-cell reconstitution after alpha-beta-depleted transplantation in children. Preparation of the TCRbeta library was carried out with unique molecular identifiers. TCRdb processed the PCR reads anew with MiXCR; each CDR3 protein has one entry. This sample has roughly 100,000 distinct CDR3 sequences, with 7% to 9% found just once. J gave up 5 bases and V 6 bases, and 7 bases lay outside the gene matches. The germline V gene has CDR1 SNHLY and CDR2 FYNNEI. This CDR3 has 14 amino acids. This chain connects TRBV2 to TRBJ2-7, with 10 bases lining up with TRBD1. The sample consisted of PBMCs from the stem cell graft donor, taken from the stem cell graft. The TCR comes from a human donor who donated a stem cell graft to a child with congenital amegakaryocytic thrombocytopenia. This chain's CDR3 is CASSLDRGLNEQYF. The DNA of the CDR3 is TGTGCCAGCAGCCTAGACAGGGGGCTCAACGAGCAGTACTTC.